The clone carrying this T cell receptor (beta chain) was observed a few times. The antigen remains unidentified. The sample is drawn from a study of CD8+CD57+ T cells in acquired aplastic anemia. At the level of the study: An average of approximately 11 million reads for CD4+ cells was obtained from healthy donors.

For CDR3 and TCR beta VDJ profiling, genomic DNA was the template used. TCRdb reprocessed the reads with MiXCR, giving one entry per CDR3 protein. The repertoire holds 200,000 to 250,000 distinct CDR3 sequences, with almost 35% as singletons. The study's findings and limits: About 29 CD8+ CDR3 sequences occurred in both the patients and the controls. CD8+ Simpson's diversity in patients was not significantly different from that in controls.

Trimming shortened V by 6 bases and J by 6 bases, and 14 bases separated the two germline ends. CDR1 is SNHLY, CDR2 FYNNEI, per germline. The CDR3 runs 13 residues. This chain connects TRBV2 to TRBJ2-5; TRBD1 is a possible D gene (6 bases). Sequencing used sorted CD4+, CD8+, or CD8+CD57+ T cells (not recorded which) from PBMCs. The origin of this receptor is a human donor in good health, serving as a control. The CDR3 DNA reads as TGTGCCAGCAGATACAGGGTACCGCAGACCCAGTACTTC. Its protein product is CASRYRVPQTQYF.